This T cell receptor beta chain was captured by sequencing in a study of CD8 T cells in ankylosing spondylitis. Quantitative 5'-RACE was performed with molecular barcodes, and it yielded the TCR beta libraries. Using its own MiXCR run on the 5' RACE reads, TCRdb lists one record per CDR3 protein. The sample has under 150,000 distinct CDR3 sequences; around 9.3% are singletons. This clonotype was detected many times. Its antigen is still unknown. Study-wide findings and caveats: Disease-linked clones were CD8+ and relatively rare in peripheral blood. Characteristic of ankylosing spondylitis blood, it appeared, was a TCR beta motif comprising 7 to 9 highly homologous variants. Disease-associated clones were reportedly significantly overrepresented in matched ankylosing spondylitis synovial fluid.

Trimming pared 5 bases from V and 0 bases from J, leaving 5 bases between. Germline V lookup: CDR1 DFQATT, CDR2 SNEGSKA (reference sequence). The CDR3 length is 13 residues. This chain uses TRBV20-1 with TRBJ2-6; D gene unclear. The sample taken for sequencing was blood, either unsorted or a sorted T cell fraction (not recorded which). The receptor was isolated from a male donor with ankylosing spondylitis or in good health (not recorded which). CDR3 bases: TGCAGTGCTGATACCTCTGGGGCCAACGTCCTGACTTTC. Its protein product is CSADTSGANVLTF.